Detailed here is one T cell receptor beta chain. Method: immunoSEQ multiplex PCR; TCRdb's copy keeps in-frame clones and lacks some. Of approximately 88,000 clones listed, approximately 91% are singletons. The data stem from a study of T cell responses to AZD1222 COVID-19 vaccine. This CDR3 has 14 amino acids. Trimming shortened V by 5 bases and J by 5 bases, and 13 bases separated the two germline ends. Germline V lookup: CDR1 MNHNS, CDR2 SASEGT. J is TRBJ2-1 and V is TRBV6-1, with D tentatively TRBD2 (6 bases). This TCR came from an adult who received the AZD1222 COVID-19 vaccine. Sequences were derived from peripheral blood, sampled 28 days after the second AZD1222 dose. The CDR3 bases are TGTGCCAGCAGTTCAACCCTAGCGAACAATGAGCAGTTCTTC. Protein product: CASSSTLANNEQFF.